The 3 T cell receptor beta chains reported below all come from one sample, sequenced in a study of identical twins. TCRdb recomputed calls from the 5' RACE reads with MiXCR, one row per CDR3 protein. The sample yields hundreds of thousands of distinct CDR3 sequences, roughly 9.4% seen once. Sample: memory (CD45RO+) T cells sorted from blood. Receptors were obtained from a woman in her late teens or twenties in good health.

This clonotype was seen only a few times. This rearrangement joins TRBV20-1 to TRBJ2-1; D possibly uses TRBD1 or TRBD2 (5 bases each). Germline-derived CDR1 and CDR2 are DFQATT and SNEGSKA (reference sequence). Trimming cost V 6 bases and J 4 bases, with 19 bases left between them. The length of the CDR3 is 15 residues. The CDR3 sequence is CSATRGSGPYNEQFF. DNA for the CDR3: TGCAGTGCCACGAGGGGAAGCGGTCCGTACAATGAGCAGTTCTTC.

The table lists this clonotype with a few counts. This chain uses TRBV20-1 with TRBJ1-5; 7 bases agree with TRBD1. The CDR3 is 14 amino acids. The J segment lost 2 bases and the V segment lost 1 base, leaving 2 bases of the junction unmatched. Looked up from germline, CDR1 is DFQATT and CDR2 is SNEGSKA (reference sequence). CDR3 residues: CSARAGGGNQPQHF. In nucleotides, the CDR3 is TGCAGTGCTAGAGCAGGGGGGGGCAATCAGCCCCAGCATTTT.

The chain joins TRBV6-5 to TRBJ1-2; 9 bases fit TRBD1. The ends lost 4 bases at V and 7 bases at J; junction bases unmatched: 7. Germline V gene data show CDR1 as MNHEY and CDR2 as SVGAGI. There are 14 residues in the CDR3. As DNA, the CDR3 is TGTGCCAGCAGTTTGGACAGGGGAGAGGGTGGCTACACCTTC. Translated, it gives CASSLDRGEGGYTF.